This passage covers 22 T cell receptor beta chains from one sample sequenced in a study of cytotoxic CD8 clonotypes in ibrutinib-treated CLL (dated by TCRdb to the early 2020s). The library was produced with the immunoSEQ multiplex PCR assay. TCRdb carries this immuneACCESS record with in-frame sequences only. Its versions omit some clonotypes, under half of them owing to an unresolved V gene in the studies checked, with the rest unexplained. The sample table lists fewer than 50,000 clones, approximately 53% of them with a count of one. The ten largest clones capture less than 35% of the sample. The time point tag for this specimen amounts to: eleven to twelve months on ibrutinib. The input for sequencing was PBMCs, taken after 12 months of ibrutinib treatment. The source is a human donor with chronic lymphocytic leukemia.

The genes are TRBV30 and TRBJ1-1; no reliable D call. The CDR3 covers 13 residues. V lost 0 bases, J lost 1 base, and 6 bases lay in between. Germline values: CDR1 GTSNPN, CDR2 SVGIG (reference sequence). This CDR3 reads CAWSVQGNTEAFF. CDR3 sequence (DNA): TGTGCCTGGAGTGTACAAGGGAACACTGAAGCTTTCTTT.

The chain uses TRBV2 and TRBJ2-1; 11 nucleotides match TRBD2. The CDR3 length is 15 residues. V trimming: 3 bases; J trimming: 10 bases; junction bases outside the gene matches: 8. The V gene's germline CDR1 is SNHLY and CDR2 FYNNEI. The CDR3 sequence: CASSEELAGVEEQFF. The CDR3 nucleotides are TGTGCCAGCAGTGAGGAACTAGCGGGAGTCGAGGAGCAGTTCTTC.

The chain uses TRBV15 and TRBJ2-7; D unresolved. CDR1 and CDR2 from the germline V gene are LNHNV and YYDKDF (reference sequence). Trimming left V 3 bases short and J 6 bases short, with 9 bases between. This CDR3 is 12 amino acids long. The CDR3 protein is CATSRADGEQYF. DNA for the CDR3: TGTGCCACCAGCAGGGCAGATGGCGAGCAGTACTTC.

V is TRBV6-1 and J is TRBJ2-1; D call uncertain. V shed 6 bases and J shed 3 bases, with 3 bases lying between them. Germline CDR1 MNHNS, CDR2 SASEGT. The CDR3 runs to 11 residues. In nucleotides, the CDR3 is TGTGCCAGCAGGGACTACAATGAGCAGTTCTTC. Translated: CASRDYNEQFF.

This clone was seen a handful of times. The rearrangement joins TRBV9 to TRBJ1-4; maybe TRBD1 (6 bases). Germline-derived CDR1 and CDR2 are SGDLS and YYNGEE. Trimming took off 3 bases at V and 8 bases at J, with 20 bases between the two ends. This CDR3 contains 16 residues. CDR3 in amino acids: CASSARAGAGGEKLFF. For the CDR3, the DNA is TGTGCCAGCAGCGCCAGGGCGGGGGCAGGCGGAGAAAAACTGTTTTTT.

This clone was observed a handful of times. V and J are TRBV28 and TRBJ1-2, with 11 bases fitting TRBD1. V lost 5 bases and J lost 1; bases outside the gene matches: 3. There are 15 residues in the CDR3. From germline, CDR1 is MDHEN and CDR2 SYDVKM. The CDR3 is CASSAGTGGNYGYTF. In DNA form, the CDR3 reads TGTGCCAGCAGTGCCGGGACAGGGGGTAACTATGGCTACACCTTC.

This clone showed up just once. The chain joins TRBV4-1 to TRBJ2-7; TRBD2 aligns across 9 bases. The CDR3 loop spans 16 amino acids. The ends lost 0 bases at V and 3 bases at J; junction bases unmatched: 6. CDR1 is MGHRA and CDR2 is YSYEKL in the germline V gene. The DNA for the CDR3 is TGCGCCAGCAGCCAAGAGGCTAGCGGGATGATCTACGAGCAGTACTTC. Protein product: CASSQEASGMIYEQYF.

The chain employs TRBV2 and TRBJ2-7; 8 bases are a match to TRBD2. V was pared by 7 bases and J by 0 bases, with 5 bases of the junction left unmatched. Germline V gives CDR1 SNHLY, CDR2 FYNNEI. The CDR3 is 14 amino acids. CDR3 sequence reads: CASIMRGVSYEQYF. As DNA, the CDR3 is TGTGCCAGCATTATGCGGGGGGTCTCCTACGAGCAGTACTTC.

This clone turned up a few times. The chain carries TRBV9 and TRBJ1-1, with a possible D match to TRBD1 (5 bases). Per the germline V gene, CDR1 is SGDLS and CDR2 is YYNGEE. Trimming stripped 4 bases from V and 3 bases from J, with 13 bases between. The CDR3 spans 14 residues. In DNA, the CDR3 is TGTGCCAGCAGCCCTGATGACAGACACACTGAAGCTTTCTTT. The encoded protein is CASSPDDRHTEAFF.

CDR3 in DNA: TGTGCCAGCAGGTCGGGACAGGGGGCGCTCCACGAGCAGTACTTC. Its translation: CASRSGQGALHEQYF. V gene TRBV9 combines with J gene TRBJ2-7; 12 nucleotides align to TRBD1. The CDR3 is 15 amino acids. CDR1 is SGDLS and CDR2 is YYNGEE in the germline V gene. V lost 5 bases to trimming and J lost 5 bases; unmatched junction nucleotides: 8.

The chain combines TRBV10-1 with TRBJ1-1; D remains ambiguous. V lost 6 bases and J 3 bases, leaving 11 bases between the germline ends. Per germline, CDR1 WNHNN and CDR2 SYGVQD (reference sequence). This CDR3 is built from 13 residues. CDR3 in amino acids: CASRMSLDTEAFF. As DNA, the CDR3 is TGCGCCAGCAGGATGAGCTTGGACACTGAAGCTTTCTTT.

This clone came up once. This rearrangement joins TRBV5-6 to TRBJ2-7; D ambiguous. The CDR3 totals 15 residues. V was pared by 0 bases and J by 2 bases, with 12 bases between. In germline, CDR1 is SGHDT, CDR2 YYEEEE. The CDR3 nucleotides read TGTGCCAGCAGCTTGGACCCGACAAACGCCTACGAGCAGTACTTC. Translating gives CASSLDPTNAYEQYF.

The CDR3 sequence is CSFMTYEQYF. The CDR3 bases are TGCAGCTTCATGACCTACGAGCAGTACTTC. This chain uses TRBV20-1 with TRBJ2-7, with D unclear. The CDR3 loop spans 10 amino acids. Germline lookup yields CDR1 DFQATT and CDR2 SNEGSKA (reference sequence).

The table lists this clone with a count of one. This sequence joins TRBV6-1 and TRBJ1-2; D is unresolved. The CDR3 covers 12 residues. Germline values: CDR1 MNHNS, CDR2 SASEGT. Between the trimmed V and J ends, which lost 0 bases and 2 bases, there was a span of 1 base. DNA for the CDR3: TGTGCCAGCAGTGAAGCCAACTATGGCTACACCTTC. Encoded protein: CASSEANYGYTF.

The gene calls are TRBV27 and TRBJ2-5; 8 nucleotides agree with TRBD2. The V segment lost 6 bases and the J segment 5 bases; nucleotides outside the gene matches: 14. Germline CDR1 reads MNHEY; CDR2 reads SMNVEV (reference sequence). The CDR3 covers 16 residues. As DNA, the CDR3 is TGTGCCAGCAGCCTCTTATCGGGAGGGCCTTGGGAGACCCAGTACTTC. Protein sequence: CASSLLSGGPWETQYF.

This clone has just a few counts. The chain carries TRBV2 and TRBJ1-2, with D perhaps TRBD1 (5 bases). The germline gives CDR1 SNHLY, CDR2 FYNNEI. V lost 4 bases to trimming and J lost 6 bases, with 12 bases between them. The CDR3 spans 13 residues. The chain's CDR3 is CASSGGPKDGYTF. The CDR3 DNA reads TGTGCCAGCAGTGGGGGACCGAAGGATGGCTACACCTTC. Full variable domain (rest looked up from reference TRBV2 and TRBJ1-2): EPEVTQTPSHQVTQMGQEVILRCVPISNHLYFYWYRQILGQKVEFLVSFYNNEISEKSEIFDDQFSVERPDGSNFTLKIRSTKLEDSAMYFCASSGGPKDGYTFGSGTRLTVV.

This chain connects TRBV7-2 to TRBJ2-3; TRBD2 might be the D (6 bases). CDR3 length equals 14 residues. Looked up from germline, CDR1 is SGHTA and CDR2 is FQGNSA. V was pared by 3 bases and J by 4 bases, with 11 bases between. As DNA, the CDR3 is TGTGCCAGCAGCTTGGGACTCTCGGCAGATACGCAGTATTTT. Translation: CASSLGLSADTQYF.

In its sample, this clone was seen a few times. The chain combines TRBV29-1 with TRBJ1-2; 7 bases are a match to TRBD1. The V gene's germline CDR1 is SQVTM and CDR2 ANQGSEA. CDR3 size: 15 residues. The ends lost 6 bases at V and 4 bases at J; junction bases unmatched: 14. DNA of the CDR3: TGCAGCGTACTGGGAAACGGACAGGACCCCTATGGCTACACCTTC. It specifies CSVLGNGQDPYGYTF.

V usage is TRBV23-1 and J usage is TRBJ2-7; 15 bases map to TRBD2. TRBV23-1 is assigned to the ORF class and has an uncertain function. The ends lost 2 bases at V and 3 bases at J; junction bases unmatched: 2. The CDR3 sequence is 16 residues long. The CDR3 reads CASSQPGLAGGYEQYF. In DNA form, the CDR3 reads TGCGCCAGCAGTCAACCGGGACTAGCGGGAGGCTACGAGCAGTACTTC.

There are many counts of this clone. Here the CDR3 reads CSVEVYDLGSYNEQFF. CDR3 DNA: TGCAGCGTTGAAGTGTACGATCTGGGCTCCTACAATGAGCAGTTCTTC. V and J are TRBV29-1 and TRBJ2-1; D gene unclear. Trimming left V 1 base short and J 0 bases short, with 13 bases between. This CDR3 is built from 16 residues. Germline CDR1 is SQVTM and CDR2 is ANQGSEA.

Here the CDR3 DNA reads TGTGCCAGCAGTGACAGAGGAACAACTAATGAAAAACTGTTTTTT. It encodes CASSDRGTTNEKLFF. V and J are TRBV2 and TRBJ1-4; no clear D gene. The CDR3 has 15 residues. V dropped 3 bases and J dropped 0 bases, with 8 bases sitting between them. CDR1 and CDR2 from the germline V gene are SNHLY and FYNNEI.

To note about this clone: One end of the junction is discordant with germline, which a read error may explain. The V call is TRBV7-7, the J call TRBJ2-3; 8 bases fit TRBD2. Germline CDR1 is SSHAT and CDR2 is FNYEAQ (reference sequence). The CDR3 has 16 residues. In nucleotides, the CDR3 is TGTGCTAGCAGCCATGGAACGGGGGGGATCACAGATACGCAGTATTTT. It is translated as CASSHGTGGITDTQYF.